The clone carrying this T cell receptor (beta chain) was observed a few times. The entry originates in a study of patients and donors after allogeneic stem cell transplantation. One entry per CDR3 protein results from TCRdb running MiXCR on the RT-PCR reads. The sample contains some 960,000 distinct CDR3 sequences, over 15% of which appear only once. The receptor's source is a human donor who was either an allogeneic HSCT recipient or a stem cell or donor lymphocyte infusion donor (not recorded which). It is not recorded whose cells these are; they may come from a transplant donor. Sequencing was done on a sample of blood, either unsorted or a sorted T cell fraction (not recorded which).

The CDR3 spells CAWGDGNQPQHF. CDR3 nucleotide sequence: TGTGCCTGGGGGGACGGCAATCAGCCCCAGCATTTT. The chain is built from TRBV30 and TRBJ1-5; a weak D match, TRBD1 (5 bases). Trimming pared 5 bases from V and 2 bases from J, leaving 7 bases between. Germline CDR1 GTSNPN, CDR2 SVGIG (reference sequence). This CDR3 region has 12 residues.